This T cell receptor beta chain was recorded in a study of CD8 T cells in Susac syndrome. Regarding the study as a whole: The study acknowledged a relatively small number of individuals in its TCR sequencing and HLA analysis.

In the case of this clonotype: Antigen: not known.

Trimming removed 0 bases from V and 1 base from J, with 13 bases in between. The CDR3 has 16 amino acids. In germline, CDR1 is SGHAT, CDR2 FQNNGV. With random hexamers, reverse transcription was performed on about 0.5 to 1 ug of RNA. The CDR3 of TCR beta was amplified by immunoSEQ multiplex PCR across 54 Vbeta and 13 Jbeta. A single record per CDR3 protein comes from TCRdb applying MiXCR to the immunoSEQ multiplex PCR reads. This sample has about 300,000 distinct CDR3 sequences; 92% occur once, and the top ten carry roughly 0.064%. TCR beta sequencing was performed on blood CD8+ and CD4+ T cells. TEMRA cells were FACS-enriched, unlike CD8+ and CD4+ T cells, which were negatively isolated.

The source is a human donor with multiple sclerosis. This chain links TRBV11-2 with TRBJ2-7; D gene ambiguous. The sequenced material came from CD4+ T cells from PBMCs. CDR3 amino acids: CASSLDLLPDSYEQYF. In nucleotides, the CDR3 is TGTGCCAGCAGCTTAGATCTCTTACCGGATTCCTACGAGCAGTACTTC.